These 18 T cell receptor beta chains originate from one sample sequenced in a study of blood T cells in healthy people across ages. A second roughly 6 to 11 cycle PCR used barcoded and J-beta primers. TCRdb redid the calling of the 5' RACE reads with MiXCR, one entry per CDR3 protein. The data show some 710,000 distinct CDR3 sequences, with approximately 21% seen just once and around a fifth held by the top ten. The sequenced material came from blood. Receptors originate from a man aged 65-85 years in good health.

The rearrangement uses TRBV7-2 and TRBJ1-4; 9 positions match TRBD1. The CDR3 has 15 amino acids. Germline V lookup: CDR1 SGHTA, CDR2 FQGNSA. After removal of 5 bases from V and 9 bases from J, the junction contained 10 bases not matched to a gene. The CDR3 here is CASSPNGGTGKKLFF. The CDR3 DNA reads TGTGCCAGCAGCCCCAATGGAGGGACAGGGAAAAAACTGTTTTTT.

To note about this clonotype: Since a much larger clone is just one base distant, this may be a read error. The chain carries TRBV12-3 or TRBV12-4 and TRBJ2-1, with D possibly matching TRBD2 (6 bases). This CDR3 contains 14 residues. Trimming removed 4 bases at V and 8 bases at J, with 15 bases between. The CDR3 loop is CASSWGISGDEQFF. DNA of the CDR3: TGTGCCAGCAGTTGGGGAATTAGCGGCGATGAGCAGTTCTTC.

This clonotype was detected only once. The chain carries TRBV18 and TRBJ2-1; 8 bases agree with TRBD2. After removal of 8 bases from V and 1 base from J, the junction contained 7 bases not matched to a gene. This CDR3 is 15 amino acids long. The germline V gene encodes CDR1 KGHSH and CDR2 LQKENI. CDR3 DNA sequence: TGTGCCAGCCTCACCGCGGGGGGATCCTACAATGAGCAGTTCTTC. Translated, it gives CASLTAGGSYNEQFF.

The chain carries TRBV3-1 and TRBJ1-1; 7 bases match TRBD1. V shed 1 base and J 9 bases; nucleotides not matched to a gene: 5. The CDR3 loop spans 13 amino acids. CDR1 and CDR2 from the germline V gene are LGHDT and YNNKEL (reference sequence). In nucleotides, the CDR3 is TGTGCCAGCAGCCAAGCCCAGGGGGGGAAAGCTTTCTTT. Translated: CASSQAQGGKAFF.

The chain has TRBV30 and TRBJ1-2; D is ambiguous. The CDR3 contains 11 residues. The ends were cut back, 5 bases at V and 2 bases at J, with 6 bases in the middle. Germline values: CDR1 GTSNPN, CDR2 SVGIG (reference sequence). The CDR3 loop is CAWGGNYGYTF. In nucleotides, the CDR3 is TGTGCCTGGGGCGGAAACTATGGCTACACCTTC.

The rearrangement joins TRBV20-1 to TRBJ2-6; no clear D gene. This CDR3 spans 14 amino acids. Between the trimmed V and J ends, which lost 4 bases and 0 bases, there was a span of 7 bases. The V gene's germline CDR1 is DFQATT and CDR2 SNEGSKA (reference sequence). CDR3 sequence: CSATRISGANVLTF. The CDR3 DNA is TGCAGTGCTACCAGGATCTCTGGGGCCAACGTCCTGACTTTC.

This chain uses TRBV9 with TRBJ1-5, with 7 bases lining up with TRBD1. Germline CDR1 and CDR2: SGDLS and YYNGEE. The CDR3 has 14 amino acids. V lost 4 bases to trimming and J lost 6 bases; unmatched junction nucleotides: 7. This CDR3 is CASSPRPGGQPQHF. For the CDR3, the DNA is TGTGCCAGCAGCCCTCGCCCAGGGGGTCAGCCCCAGCATTTT.

This clonotype has a handful of counts. The chain has TRBV5-1 and TRBJ2-1, with D unclear. The CDR3 has 11 residues. Looked up from germline, CDR1 is SGHRS and CDR2 is YFSETQ. V lost 6 bases to trimming and J lost 8 bases, with 9 bases between them. CDR3 region: CASMGGDEQFF. For the CDR3, the DNA is TGCGCCAGCATGGGTGGGGATGAGCAGTTCTTC. Full variable domain (remainder filled in from reference TRBV5-1 and TRBJ2-1): KAGVTQTPRYLIKTRGQQVTLSCSPISGHRSVSWYQQTPGQGLQFLFEYFSETQRNKGNFPGRFSGRQFSNSRSEMNVSTLELGDSALYLCASMGGDEQFFGPGTRLTVL.

This chain joins TRBV20-1 and TRBJ1-3; D gene unclear. The germline V gene has CDR1 DFQATT and CDR2 SNEGSKA (reference sequence). V was pared by 5 bases and J by 0 bases, with 14 bases between. The CDR3 totals 15 residues. The CDR3 is CSAGQPTHSGNTIYF. In nucleotides, the CDR3 is TGCAGTGCTGGCCAGCCCACCCACTCTGGAAACACCATATATTTT.

The V call is TRBV20-1, the J call TRBJ1-2, with D possibly TRBD1 on 6 matching bases. There are 12 residues in the CDR3. With 8 bases removed from V and 6 bases from J, the gap between germline ends came to 16 bases. CDR1 is DFQATT, CDR2 SNEGSKA, per germline (reference sequence). The CDR3 DNA follows: TGCAGTACCACCTGGGGGCGAGATGGCTACACCTTC. It encodes CSTTWGRDGYTF.

As regards this clonotype: The junction differs from germline at one of its ends, possibly a read error. This rearrangement joins TRBV12-3 or TRBV12-4 to TRBJ1-5; D unclear. The length of the CDR3 is 13 residues. The CDR3 sequence is CAGSPLPQRAQHF. The CDR3 bases are TGTGCCGGCAGTCCTCTCCCGCAGAGGGCCCAGCATTTT.

This clonotype was seen only a few times. V is TRBV6-5 and J is TRBJ2-1; 7 nucleotides align to TRBD1. The V gene's germline CDR1 is MNHEY and CDR2 SVGAGI. This CDR3 region has 14 residues. The J segment lost 5 bases and the V segment lost 5 bases, leaving 6 bases of the junction unmatched. The CDR3 coding sequence is TGTGCCAGCAGTAAAGACAGGGCCCACAATGAGCAGTTCTTC. This encodes CASSKDRAHNEQFF.

This clonotype was observed a handful of times. This chain connects TRBV20-1 to TRBJ1-5; D call uncertain. The V gene lost 7 bases and the J gene lost 3 bases, with 13 bases spanning the gap. There are 13 residues in the CDR3. CDR1 is DFQATT, CDR2 SNEGSKA, per germline (reference sequence). The CDR3 spells CSVPDRSNQPQHF. The CDR3 DNA is TGCAGTGTTCCGGACCGATCCAATCAGCCCCAGCATTTT.

This clonotype appeared a single time. This chain joins TRBV18 and TRBJ2-5; D is unresolved. CDR1 KGHSH and CDR2 LQKENI come from the germline V gene. V was cut by 0 bases and J by 5 bases, with 7 bases left in between. The CDR3 spans 13 residues. In DNA, the CDR3 is TGTGCCAGCTCACCACCGGACCGGGAGACCCAGTACTTC. Its translation is CASSPPDRETQYF.

This chain links TRBV27 with TRBJ2-7, with TRBD2 matching 10 bases. CDR3 length: 17 amino acids. Trimming took 1 base from V and 2 from J; bases not matched to a gene: 8. Per the germline V gene, CDR1 is MNHEY and CDR2 is SMNVEV (reference sequence). As DNA, the CDR3 is TGTGCCAGCAGTTTATACTGGCTAGCGGGGGCAACCTACGAGCAGTACTTC. Translating it yields CASSLYWLAGATYEQYF.

This chain links TRBV27 with TRBJ2-4, with no clear D. The CDR3 consists of 12 residues. The V and J ends lost 5 bases and 6 bases respectively, with 8 bases between them. Germline loops: CDR1 MNHEY, CDR2 SMNVEV (reference sequence). The CDR3 nucleotides are TGTGCCAGCAGTCCCTCGAGAAACATTCAGTACTTC. This sequence encodes CASSPSRNIQYF.

The chain recombines TRBV18 with TRBJ2-3, with TRBD2 matching 12 bases. Trimming took 2 bases from V and 2 from J; bases not matched to a gene: 5. Looked up from germline, CDR1 is KGHSH and CDR2 is LQKENI. The CDR3 contains 17 residues. In DNA form, the CDR3 reads TGTGCCAGCTCACCATTGCGGACTAGCGGGGTCACAGATACGCAGTATTTT. Translating gives CASSPLRTSGVTDTQYF.

The chain is built from TRBV12-3 or TRBV12-4 and TRBJ1-6, with TRBD1 matching 7 bases. The CDR3 sequence is 14 residues long. J lost 9 bases, V lost 3 bases, and 5 bases had no gene match. The CDR3 DNA is TGTGCCAGCAGTTTTCGGGGACAGACTTCACCCCTCCACTTT. It is translated as CASSFRGQTSPLHF.